This TCR beta chain is drawn from a study of response to subunit inactivated influenza vaccine. Only a few counts were recorded for this clonotype. TCRdb used MiXCR to reprocess the RT-PCR reads, holding one entry per CDR3 protein. The sample includes around 580,000 distinct CDR3 sequences, 12% to 15% of them seen just once. With 3 bases removed from V and 3 bases from J, the gap between germline ends came to 8 bases. Germline V lookup: CDR1 SGHTA, CDR2 FQGNSA. The CDR3 has 13 residues. The TCR was taken from a man aged 50-60 years who received an inactivated influenza vaccine. The V call is TRBV7-2, the J call TRBJ1-1; D ambiguous. Sequencing used PBMCs from blood, obtained 11 to 12 days after vaccination. The CDR3 region has the DNA TGTGCCAGCAGCTTGGATGTGGACACTGAAGCTTTCTTT. Protein sequence: CASSLDVDTEAFF.